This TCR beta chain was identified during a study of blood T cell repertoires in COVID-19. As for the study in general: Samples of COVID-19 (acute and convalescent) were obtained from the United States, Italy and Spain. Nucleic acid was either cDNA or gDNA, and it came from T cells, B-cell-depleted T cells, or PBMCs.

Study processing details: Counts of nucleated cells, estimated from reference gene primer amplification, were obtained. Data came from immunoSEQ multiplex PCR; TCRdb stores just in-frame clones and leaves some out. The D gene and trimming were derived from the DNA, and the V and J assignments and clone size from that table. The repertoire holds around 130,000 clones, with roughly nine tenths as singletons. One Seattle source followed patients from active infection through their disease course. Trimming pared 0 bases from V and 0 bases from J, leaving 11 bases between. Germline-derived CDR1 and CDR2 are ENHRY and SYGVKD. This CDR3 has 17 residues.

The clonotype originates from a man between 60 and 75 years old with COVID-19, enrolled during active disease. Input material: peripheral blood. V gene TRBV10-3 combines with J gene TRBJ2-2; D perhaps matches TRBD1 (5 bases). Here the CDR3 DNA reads TGTGCCATCAGTGAGTCAGCCGACAGCTCGAACACCGGGGAGCTGTTTTTT. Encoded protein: CAISESADSSNTGELFF.